Sequencing of this T cell receptor (beta chain) was carried out in a study of cytotoxic CD8 clonotypes in ibrutinib-treated CLL. Whole-study results and caveats: Once treatment began, public clonotypes, which were uncommon, contracted or stayed stable.

This CDR3 has 14 amino acids. The V gene's germline CDR1 is SEHNR and CDR2 FQNEAQ (reference sequence). The repertoire was sequenced with immunoSEQ multiplex PCR; TCRdb's copy has only in-frame clones and lacks some. The table lists 200,000 or so clones, nearly 80% of them singletons, with roughly 10% in the top ten. Frozen-stored PBMCs produced about 2 micrograms of genomic DNA for TCR beta libraries. As regards this clone: The antigen is unknown.

Sequenced here: PBMCs, sampled after 12 months of ibrutinib treatment. V is TRBV7-9 and J is TRBJ2-5; TRBD1 matches 7 bases. The DNA end lines up better with TRBJ2-7; the J call may be wrong. This TCR was recovered from a human donor with chronic lymphocytic leukemia. CDR3 nucleotides: TGTGCCAGCAGCTCGACAGGGTTTGGGTACGAGCAGTACTTC. It encodes CASSSTGFGYEQYF.